The next 29 T cell receptor beta chains were all read from a single sample in a study of shared clonotypes between healthy human individuals. Generated by immunoSEQ multiplex PCR, the TCRdb table keeps only in-frame clones and is missing some. This table has some 1 million clones, 70% to 80% appearing once. The sample taken for sequencing was memory CD4+ T cells sorted from blood. The subset denotes: CD45RA-negative fraction. These receptors all stem from a man between 18 and 35 years old in good health.

This chain joins TRBV2 and TRBJ2-7; TRBD1 matches 8 bases. Germline trimming cut 2 bases from V and 7 bases from J; bases unmatched to any gene: 7. The germline CDR1 and CDR2 sequences are SNHLY and FYNNEI. CDR3 length: 14 amino acids. The CDR3: CASSETGTGREQYF. CDR3 nucleotide sequence: TGTGCCAGCAGTGAAACCGGGACAGGACGTGAGCAGTACTTC. Full variable domain (outside the CDR3, taken from reference TRBV2 and TRBJ2-7): EPEVTQTPSHQVTQMGQEVILRCVPISNHLYFYWYRQILGQKVEFLVSFYNNEISEKSEIFDDQFSVERPDGSNFTLKIRSTKLEDSAMYFCASSETGTGREQYFGPGTRLTVT.

This clone was recorded many times. An end of the junction does not agree with germline; a read error may underlie this. Other DNA sequences within the sample encode an identical CDR3. This chain joins TRBV7-7 and TRBJ2-7; TRBD1 aligns across 7 bases. The germline V gene has CDR1 SSHAT and CDR2 FNYEAQ (reference sequence). The CDR3 length is 14 residues. In DNA form, the CDR3 reads TGTGCTAGCAGCTTAGAACAGGGGTCCTACGAGCAGTACTTC. This codes for CASSLEQGSYEQYF.

This clone showed up many times. The rearrangement links TRBV7-9 to TRBJ1-4; no firm D call. Germline CDR1 reads SEHNR; CDR2 reads FQNEAQ (reference sequence). The V and J ends lost 8 bases and 8 bases respectively, with 6 bases between them. The CDR3 length is 10 residues. The CDR3 spells CASEGEKLFF. The DNA for the CDR3 is TGTGCCAGCGAAGGGGAAAAACTGTTTTTT.

V gene TRBV6-4 combines with J gene TRBJ2-2; 10 nucleotides agree with TRBD1. V trimming: 4 bases; J trimming: 3 bases; junction bases outside the gene matches: 2. The CDR3 is 15 amino acids. CDR1 MRHNA and CDR2 SNTAGT come from the germline V gene. As DNA, the CDR3 is TGTGCCAGCAGTGCCGGGACAGGGGACACCGGGGAGCTGTTTTTT. Amino acids: CASSAGTGDTGELFF.

The gene calls are TRBV7-2 and TRBJ2-7; the D gene could be TRBD1 or TRBD2 (5 bases each). With 6 bases removed from V and 5 bases from J, the gap between germline ends came to 23 bases. The germline gives CDR1 SGHTA, CDR2 FQGNSA. The CDR3 contains 16 residues. In nucleotides, the CDR3 is TGTGCCAGCAGTTCCCGACCTCCCGGGGTAGGGGACGAGCAGTACTTC. Protein sequence: CASSSRPPGVGDEQYF. Based on the CDR3 plus reference TRBV7-2 and TRBJ2-7, the full variable domain is GAGVSQSPSNKVTEKGKDVELRCDPISGHTALYWYRQSLGQGLEFLIYFQGNSAPDKSGLPSDRFSAERTGGSVSTLTIQRTQQEDSAVYLCASSSRPPGVGDEQYFGPGTRLTVT.

The chain couples TRBV11-2 to TRBJ2-2; D gene unclear. Trimming removed 1 base from V and 6 bases from J, with 6 bases in between. The germline CDR1 and CDR2 sequences are SGHAT and FQNNGV. The CDR3 totals 13 residues. CDR3 in DNA: TGTGCCAGCAGCTTAGCGGGCTCCGGGGAGCTGTTTTTT. This codes for CASSLAGSGELFF.

The chain carries TRBV11-2 and TRBJ1-2; D gene unclear. Trimming took off 2 bases at V and 2 bases at J, with 15 bases between the two ends. Germline assignment: CDR1 SGHAT and CDR2 FQNNGV. The CDR3 sequence is 16 residues long. The chain's CDR3 is CASSLTGSLRNYGYTF. The DNA of the CDR3 is TGTGCCAGCAGCTTAACCGGGAGCTTAAGAAACTATGGCTACACCTTC.

As for this clone: A much more abundant neighbour one base away suggests this may be a read error. The same CDR3 can be traced to other DNA sequences in this sample. The chain has TRBV7-7 and TRBJ2-3; maybe TRBD2 (6 bases). Germline V gene lookup returns CDR1 SSHAT and CDR2 FNYEAQ (reference sequence). The CDR3 has 15 residues. CDR3 in DNA: TGTGCTAGCAGCTTAGACGGGACTAGCACAGATACGCAGTATTTT. This codes for CASSLDGTSTDTQYF.

This clone showed up many times. This chain links TRBV5-1 with TRBJ2-3; D remains unclear. The CDR3 runs to 13 residues. CDR1 and CDR2 (germline): SGHRS, YFSETQ. With 7 bases removed from V and 1 base from J, the gap between germline ends came to 10 bases. The CDR3 region is CASEDGGTDTQYF. DNA for the CDR3: TGCGCCAGCGAGGACGGAGGCACAGATACGCAGTATTTT. Together with reference TRBV5-1 and TRBJ2-3, the CDR3 gives the full variable domain: KAGVTQTPRYLIKTRGQQVTLSCSPISGHRSVSWYQQTPGQGLQFLFEYFSETQRNKGNFPGRFSGRQFSNSRSEMNVSTLELGDSALYLCASEDGGTDTQYFGPGTRLTVL.

The CDR3, as DNA: TGTGCCAGCAGCCCTGGACAGCCTGGAAACACCATATATTTT. It codes for CASSPGQPGNTIYF. This rearrangement joins TRBV7-2 to TRBJ1-3; TRBD1 might be the D (6 bases). V lost 5 bases to trimming and J lost 2 bases, with 10 bases between them. From germline, CDR1 is SGHTA and CDR2 FQGNSA. The CDR3 is 14 residues long.

This sequence joins TRBV5-4 and TRBJ1-3; no clear D. The ends were cut back, 0 bases at V and 2 bases at J, with 9 bases in the middle. This CDR3 has 15 residues. The germline V gene encodes CDR1 SGHNT and CDR2 YYREEE (reference sequence). This chain's CDR3 is CASSLESRAGNTIYF. CDR3 bases: TGTGCCAGCAGCTTGGAAAGCAGAGCTGGAAACACCATATATTTT. Full variable domain (outside the CDR3, taken from reference TRBV5-4 and TRBJ1-3): ETGVTQSPTHLIKTRGQQVTLRCSSQSGHNTVSWYQQALGQGPQFIFQYYREEENGRGNFPPRFSGLQFPNYSSELNVNALELDDSALYLCASSLESRAGNTIYFGEGSWLTVV.

V usage is TRBV7-9 and J usage is TRBJ2-5; weak D call: TRBD1 (6 bases). The CDR3 sequence is 16 residues long. Trimming removed 5 bases at V and 5 bases at J, with 21 bases between. Germline CDR1 is SEHNR and CDR2 is FQNEAQ (reference sequence). In DNA, the CDR3 is TGTGCCAGCAGCCCCGGCTCCAGGACAGAGGCTGAGACCCAGTACTTC. Protein: CASSPGSRTEAETQYF.

Many counts were recorded for this clone. The chain joins TRBV18 to TRBJ2-5; 10 bases align to TRBD2. Germline lookup yields CDR1 KGHSH and CDR2 LQKENI. The CDR3 runs to 15 residues. V dropped 6 bases and J dropped 5; count of bases not matched to a gene: 9. The CDR3, as DNA: TGTGCCAGCTCCAGGGCTAGCGGGAGTCGGGAGACCCAGTACTTC. Its translation: CASSRASGSRETQYF.

This clone has just one count. V is TRBV28 and J is TRBJ1-2, with TRBD1 matching 8 bases. The CDR3 length is 17 residues. Germline V CDR1 and CDR2: MDHEN, SYDVKM. The ends lost 4 bases at V and 2 bases at J; junction bases unmatched: 12. The chain's CDR3 is CASSSVPGGAGNYGYTF. CDR3 sequence (DNA): TGTGCCAGCAGTTCTGTACCAGGGGGCGCAGGAAACTATGGCTACACCTTC.

The CDR3 DNA is TGCAGCGTCCTACAGGGGGCGAGGGAGCAGTACTTC. Residues: CSVLQGAREQYF. The V and J genes are TRBV29-1 and TRBJ2-5, with 9 bases matching TRBD1. Germline V CDR1 and CDR2: SQVTM, ANQGSEA. This CDR3 region has 12 residues. After removal of 6 bases from V and 11 bases from J, the junction contained 10 bases not matched to a gene.

The genes are TRBV6-6 and TRBJ1-6; no definite D call. Germline V CDR1 and CDR2: MNHNY, SVGAGI (reference sequence). V dropped 2 bases and J dropped 10 bases, with 6 bases sitting between them. This CDR3 comprises 12 residues. CDR3 sequence reads: CASSYEASPLHF. The CDR3 bases are TGTGCCAGCAGTTACGAGGCCTCACCCCTCCACTTT.

The J gene is TRBJ1-1, the V gene TRBV7-9; D perhaps matches TRBD1 (6 bases). The CDR3 covers 14 residues. V was cut by 3 bases and J by 5 bases, with 13 bases left in between. Per the germline V gene, CDR1 is SEHNR and CDR2 is FQNEAQ (reference sequence). The CDR3 loop reads CASSLGGWGTEAFF. Here the CDR3 DNA reads TGTGCCAGCAGCTTGGGGGGCTGGGGAACTGAAGCTTTCTTT.

The V and J genes are TRBV6-5 and TRBJ2-3; possible D gene TRBD2, 6 bases. Germline CDR1 reads MNHEY; CDR2 reads SVGAGI. CDR3 size: 11 residues. V dropped 9 bases and J dropped 6 bases, with 10 bases sitting between them. CDR3 sequence: CASTGVDTQYF. DNA for the CDR3: TGTGCCAGTACGGGGGTGGATACGCAGTATTTT.

The V call is TRBV19, the J call TRBJ1-3; D is unclear. The germline V and J ends were trimmed by 8 bases and 7 bases, with 12 bases remaining between them. The CDR3 has 12 amino acids. Looked up from germline, CDR1 is LNHDA and CDR2 is SQIVND (reference sequence). CDR3 in DNA: TGTGCCAGTTCATGGGGATTTAACACCATATATTTT. It specifies CASSWGFNTIYF.

The chain has TRBV6-5 and TRBJ1-3; D is uncertain. Germline CDR1 MNHEY, CDR2 SVGAGI. CDR3 length: 13 amino acids. V lost 4 bases, J lost 6 bases, and 10 bases lay in between. CDR3 amino acids: CASSSRSVNTIYF. Written as DNA, the CDR3 is TGTGCCAGCAGTTCCCGGTCCGTAAACACCATATATTTT.

This chain joins TRBV5-1 and TRBJ1-1, with D uncertain. In germline, CDR1 is SGHRS, CDR2 YFSETQ. The CDR3 runs 14 residues. Deletions cut 0 bases from V and 4 bases from J, with 10 bases between. Here the CDR3 reads CASSLARATTEAFF. The CDR3 DNA reads as TGCGCCAGCAGCTTGGCCCGGGCCACCACTGAAGCTTTCTTT.

V usage is TRBV4-3 and J usage is TRBJ2-7, with TRBD2 matching over 9 bases. Per the germline V gene, CDR1 is LGHNA and CDR2 is YSLEER. This CDR3 comprises 16 residues. V dropped 2 bases and J dropped 5; count of bases not matched to a gene: 10. The CDR3 protein is CASSQNLAGRVDEQYF. In nucleotides, the CDR3 is TGCGCCAGCAGCCAAAATCTAGCGGGAAGGGTGGACGAGCAGTACTTC.

The J gene is TRBJ1-2, the V gene TRBV5-1; D may be TRBD1 (5 bases). Germline lookup yields CDR1 SGHRS and CDR2 YFSETQ. Between the trimmed V and J ends, which lost 4 bases and 3 bases, there was a span of 25 bases. The CDR3 is 18 residues long. CDR3 in amino acids: CASSPTRQSTPRDYGYTF. CDR3 bases: TGCGCCAGCAGCCCTACCAGACAGTCAACTCCGAGGGACTATGGCTACACCTTC.

This rearrangement joins TRBV28 to TRBJ2-1, with 10 bases lining up with TRBD2. Trimming removed 6 bases from V and 6 bases from J; junction bases left unmatched: 11. Germline CDR1 is MDHEN and CDR2 is SYDVKM. This CDR3 region has 16 residues. The DNA of the CDR3 is TGTGCCAGCAGCCTAAAGCGGGGGGGAAACACCAATGAGCAGTTCTTC. Translation gives CASSLKRGGNTNEQFF. Using reference TRBV28 and TRBJ2-1 for the parts outside the CDR3, the full variable domain is DVKVTQSSRYLVKRTGEKVFLECVQDMDHENMFWYRQDPGLGLRLIYFSYDVKMKEKGDIPEGYSVSREKKERFSLILESASTNQTSMYLCASSLKRGGNTNEQFFGPGTRLTVL.

The CDR3 DNA reads TGCGCCAGCAGCCAAGATCTGGTAGCACGGGTAAGCGGCGGGTCTGGGGCCAACGTCCTGACTTTC. This encodes CASSQDLVARVSGGSGANVLTF. The chain uses TRBV4-3 and TRBJ2-6; a weak D match, TRBD2 (5 bases). The V end lost 0 bases, the J end lost 1 base, and 25 bases lay between the germline ends. CDR3 size: 22 residues. The germline V gene encodes CDR1 LGHNA and CDR2 YSLEER.

V usage is TRBV6-6 and J usage is TRBJ2-7, with 9 nucleotides matching TRBD2. This CDR3 contains 15 residues. The J segment lost 2 bases and the V segment lost 4 bases, leaving 6 bases of the junction unmatched. Germline CDR1 and CDR2: MNHNY and SVGAGI (reference sequence). CDR3 sequence (DNA): TGTGCCAGCAGTTCGAGGCTAGCGGGGACCTACGAGCAGTACTTC. Residues: CASSSRLAGTYEQYF.

This clone was picked up one time. The rearrangement links TRBV29-1 to TRBJ2-7, with D perhaps matching TRBD2 (6 bases). Trimming shortened V by 4 bases and J by 0 bases, and 16 bases separated the two germline ends. This CDR3 spans 15 amino acids. Looked up from germline, CDR1 is SQVTM and CDR2 is ANQGSEA. CDR3 sequence reads: CSVVGGLTSSYEQYF. CDR3 nucleotides: TGCAGCGTTGTTGGGGGACTTACGAGCTCCTACGAGCAGTACTTC.

This chain's CDR3 is CACTQRLPYNEQFF. The CDR3 nucleotides read TGTGCCTGCACGCAGCGGTTACCCTACAATGAGCAGTTCTTC. The chain uses TRBV30 and TRBJ2-1; a possible D gene is TRBD2 (5 bases). The CDR3 is 14 amino acids. The V and J ends lost 6 bases and 2 bases respectively, with 14 bases between them. Germline CDR1 GTSNPN, CDR2 SVGIG (reference sequence).

A single count supports this clone. The gene calls are TRBV5-6 and TRBJ2-3, with 10 positions matching TRBD1. Trimming removed 4 bases from V and 2 bases from J; junction bases left unmatched: 4. Germline-derived CDR1 and CDR2 are SGHDT and YYEEEE. The CDR3 is 15 residues long. The CDR3 region is CASSPDRGVTDTQYF. The CDR3 DNA is TGTGCCAGCAGCCCGGACAGGGGGGTCACAGATACGCAGTATTTT.